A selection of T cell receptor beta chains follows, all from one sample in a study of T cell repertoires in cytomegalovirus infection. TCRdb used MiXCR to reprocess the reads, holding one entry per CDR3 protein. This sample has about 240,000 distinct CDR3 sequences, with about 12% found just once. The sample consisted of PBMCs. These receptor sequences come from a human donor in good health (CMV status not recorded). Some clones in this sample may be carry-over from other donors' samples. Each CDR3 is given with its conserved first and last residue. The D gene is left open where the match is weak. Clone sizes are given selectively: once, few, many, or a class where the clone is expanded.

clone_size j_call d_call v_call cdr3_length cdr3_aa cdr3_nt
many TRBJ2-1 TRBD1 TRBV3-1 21 CASSPSTLDRVSYSSYNEQFF TGTGCCAGCAGCCCCTCAACCTTAGACAGGGTCTCCTATTCCTCCTACAATGAGCAGTTCTTC
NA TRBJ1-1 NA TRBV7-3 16 CASSLAPGPWDTEAFF TGTGCCAGCAGCTTAGCTCCGGGACCTTGGGACACTGAAGCTTTCTTT
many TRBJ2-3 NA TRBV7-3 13 CASSLKGGDTQYF TGTGCCAGCAGCTTAAAGGGGGGCGATACGCAGTATTTT
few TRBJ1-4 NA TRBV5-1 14 CASSRDAVGEKLFF TGCGCCAGCAGCCGGGACGCAGTCGGTGAAAAACTGTTTTTT
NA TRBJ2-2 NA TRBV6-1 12 CASKRTTGELFF TGTGCCAGCAAACGGACTACCGGGGAGCTGTTTTTT
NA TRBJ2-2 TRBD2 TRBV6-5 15 CDSSYTQGGSGELLF TGTGACAGCAGTTACACCCAGGGAGGGTCCGGGGAGCTGTTGTTT
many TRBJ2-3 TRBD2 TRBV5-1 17 CASSLGELAGLTDTQYF TGCGCCAGCAGCTTGGGGGAACTAGCGGGACTCACAGATACGCAGTATTTT
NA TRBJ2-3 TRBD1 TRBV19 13 CASSTPSTGLQYF TGTGCCAGTAGTACCCCGTCGACAGGGCTGCAGTATTTT
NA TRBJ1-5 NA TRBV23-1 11 CASSRTAGQHF TGCGCCAGCAGTCGGACAGCCGGTCAGCATTTT
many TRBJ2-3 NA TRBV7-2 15 CASSLGGGGADTQYF TGTGCCAGCAGCTTAGGGGGAGGGGGTGCAGATACGCAGTATTTT
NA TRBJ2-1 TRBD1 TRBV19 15 CASSTPGTGYNEQFF TGTGCCAGTAGTACCCCCGGGACAGGGTACAATGAGCAGTTCTTC
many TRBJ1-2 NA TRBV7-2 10 CASPLYGYTF TGTGCCAGCCCTCTCTATGGCTACACCTTC
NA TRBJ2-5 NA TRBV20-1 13 CSATDPREETQYF TGCAGTGCAACGGACCCTCGGGAGGAGACCCAGTACTTC